These 17 T cell receptor beta chains share one sample of origin, sequenced in a study of technical replicates of blood from several donors. Sequencing was performed with immunoSEQ multiplex PCR; in TCRdb, only in-frame clones are kept and a portion is missing. The repertoire includes roughly 71,000 clones, around 96% of them detected once, and approximately 0.4% sits in the top ten. The sequenced material came from T cells isolated from PBMCs. The receptors were sampled from a human donor in good health.

The genes are TRBV5-1 and TRBJ1-2, with D unresolved. The germline gives CDR1 SGHRS, CDR2 YFSETQ. Trimming pared 0 bases from V and 8 bases from J, leaving 11 bases between. CDR3 length equals 13 residues. This chain's CDR3 is CASSLGTEEGYTF. The CDR3 coding sequence is TGCGCCAGCAGCTTGGGTACGGAGGAGGGCTACACCTTC. The variable domain in full, completed from reference TRBV5-1 and TRBJ1-2, reads KAGVTQTPRYLIKTRGQQVTLSCSPISGHRSVSWYQQTPGQGLQFLFEYFSETQRNKGNFPGRFSGRQFSNSRSEMNVSTLELGDSALYLCASSLGTEEGYTFGSGTRLTVV.

The J gene is TRBJ2-3, the V gene TRBV9; no firm D call. The CDR3 runs to 12 residues. The V end was cut by 0 bases, the J end by 3 bases, with 2 bases between. Germline CDR1 SGDLS, CDR2 YYNGEE. CDR3: CASSVVTDTQYF. In nucleotides, the CDR3 is TGTGCCAGCAGCGTAGTAACAGATACGCAGTATTTT.

J is TRBJ2-7 and V is TRBV6-1; 9 bases line up with TRBD1. Looked up from germline, CDR1 is MNHNS and CDR2 is SASEGT. This CDR3 contains 14 residues. Trimming took 7 bases from V and 3 from J; bases not matched to a gene: 7. CDR3 amino acids: CASTADRGLYEQYF. The CDR3 nucleotides are TGTGCCAGCACTGCGGACAGGGGTCTCTACGAGCAGTACTTC.

J is TRBJ2-3 and V is TRBV2; D call uncertain. The CDR3 runs 12 residues. Deletions cut 7 bases from V and 2 bases from J, with 7 bases between. CDR1 is SNHLY, CDR2 FYNNEI, per germline. In DNA form, the CDR3 reads TGTGCCAGCAACAGCCTCACAGATACGCAGTATTTT. Protein: CASNSLTDTQYF.

The V gene is TRBV4-1, the J gene TRBJ1-1; 7 bases map to TRBD1. The CDR3 totals 15 residues. The germline V gene encodes CDR1 MGHRA and CDR2 YSYEKL. Trimming took 2 bases from V and 3 from J; bases not matched to a gene: 6. The CDR3 DNA sequence: TGCGCCAGCAGCCAACATACCCAGGGGGACACTGAAGCTTTCTTT. This gives the protein CASSQHTQGDTEAFF.

DNA for the CDR3: TGTGCCAGCAGCTTAGGGGCAGGGTTGGGCGAGCAGTACTTC. Protein sequence: CASSLGAGLGEQYF. V and J are TRBV7-8 and TRBJ2-7; D might be TRBD1 (5 bases). From germline, CDR1 is SGHVS and CDR2 FQNEAQ. V lost 1 base and J 6 bases, leaving 13 bases between the germline ends. This CDR3 has 14 amino acids.

The chain joins TRBV15 to TRBJ2-5; the match to TRBD2 covers 12 bases. V shed 5 bases, J shed 3 bases, and the junction held 7 bases outside the gene matches. In germline, CDR1 is LNHNV, CDR2 YYDKDF (reference sequence). This CDR3 comprises 16 residues. CDR3 DNA sequence: TGTGCCACCAGCGAGCGGCTAGCGGGAGGGAAAGAGACCCAGTACTTC. Translation gives CATSERLAGGKETQYF. Full variable domain (missing parts from reference TRBV15 and TRBJ2-5): DAMVIQNPRYQVTQFGKPVTLSCSQTLNHNVMYWYQQKSSQAPKLLFHYYDKDFNNEADTPDNFQSRRPNTSFCFLDIRSPGLGDTAMYLCATSERLAGGKETQYFGPGTRLLVL.

The V call is TRBV19, the J call TRBJ2-7; 9 nucleotides agree with TRBD2. Germline CDR1 reads LNHDA; CDR2 reads SQIVND (reference sequence). CDR3 length equals 14 residues. J was trimmed by 0 bases and V by 4 bases; bases with no gene match: 1. The CDR3 bases are TGTGCCAGTAGTAGTAGCGGGAGCTCCTACGAGCAGTACTTC. This gives the protein CASSSSGSSYEQYF. Based on the CDR3 plus reference TRBV19 and TRBJ2-7, the full variable domain is DGGITQSPKYLFRKEGQNVTLSCEQNLNHDAMYWYRQDPGQGLRLIYYSQIVNDFQKGDIAEGYSVSREKKESFPLTVTSAQKNPTAFYLCASSSSGSSYEQYFGPGTRLTVT.

The count of this clone is one. The chain couples TRBV18 to TRBJ2-1; TRBD1 agrees at 12 bases. The CDR3 consists of 15 residues. The J segment lost 7 bases and the V segment lost 4 bases, leaving 5 bases of the junction unmatched. Per germline, CDR1 KGHSH and CDR2 LQKENI. The chain's CDR3 is CASSLGQGAINEQFF. CDR3 DNA sequence: TGTGCCAGCTCACTGGGACAGGGGGCGATAAATGAGCAGTTCTTC.

This clone has just a few counts. V gene TRBV6-1 combines with J gene TRBJ2-7; D not certain. V lost 8 bases to trimming and J lost 3 bases, with 14 bases between them. This CDR3 comprises 13 residues. CDR1 and CDR2 (germline): MNHNS, SASEGT. Here the CDR3 reads CASVSSPVYEQYF. The DNA of the CDR3 is TGTGCCAGCGTATCGTCCCCCGTCTACGAGCAGTACTTC.

The CDR3: CASSQDRRGRSSYNEQFF. CDR3 sequence (DNA): TGCGCCAGCAGCCAAGATAGGAGGGGCAGGAGCTCCTACAATGAGCAGTTCTTC. The chain is built from TRBV4-3 and TRBJ2-1, with D possibly being TRBD2 (6 bases). Trimming cost V 0 bases and J 0 bases, with 15 bases left between them. Germline assignment: CDR1 LGHNA and CDR2 YSLEER. This CDR3 is 18 amino acids long.

This clone was found a few times. The rearrangement uses TRBV7-2 and TRBJ2-7, with a tentative D call TRBD1 (5 bases). The germline V gene has CDR1 SGHTA and CDR2 FQGNSA. The V and J ends lost 2 bases and 2 bases respectively, with 10 bases between them. The CDR3 contains 14 residues. This CDR3 reads CASSLSSGTYEQYF. The CDR3 nucleotides are TGTGCCAGCAGCTTAAGTTCAGGGACCTACGAGCAGTACTTC.

The chain recombines TRBV29-1 with TRBJ2-4, with 9 bases matching TRBD2. The CDR3 covers 14 residues. Germline CDR1 and CDR2: SQVTM and ANQGSEA. V was clipped by 7 bases and J by 6 bases; unmatched bases: 10. The CDR3 region has the DNA TGCAGCGGCCTGCGGGAGGGCGGGCTAAACATTCAGTACTTC. Its translation is CSGLREGGLNIQYF.

The rearrangement uses TRBV9 and TRBJ1-1; possible D gene TRBD1, 6 bases. With 0 bases removed from V and 7 bases from J, the gap between germline ends came to 13 bases. CDR3 size: 14 residues. Germline CDR1 and CDR2: SGDLS and YYNGEE. In DNA form, the CDR3 reads TGTGCCAGCAGCGTAGTAGGGGGGGGTGGTGAAGCTTTCTTT. The encoded protein is CASSVVGGGGEAFF.

The chain couples TRBV5-6 to TRBJ1-3, with D unclear. This CDR3 spans 16 amino acids. Germline V CDR1 and CDR2: SGHDT, YYEEEE. Trimming took off 4 bases at V and 2 bases at J, with 16 bases between the two ends. The CDR3 loop reads CASSPDQMEAGNTIYF. The DNA for the CDR3 is TGTGCCAGCAGCCCCGATCAGATGGAGGCTGGAAACACCATATATTTT. Full variable domain (remainder filled in from reference TRBV5-6 and TRBJ1-3): DAGVTQSPTHLIKTRGQQVTLRCSPKSGHDTVSWYQQALGQGPQFIFQYYEEEERQRGNFPDRFSGHQFPNYSSELNVNALLLGDSALYLCASSPDQMEAGNTIYFGEGSWLTVV.

The chain recombines TRBV6-5 with TRBJ2-7, with D uncertain. CDR3 length: 11 amino acids. The V gene's germline CDR1 is MNHEY and CDR2 SVGAGI. The V and J ends lost 10 bases and 3 bases respectively, with 10 bases between them. CDR3 sequence reads: CATRRSYEQYF. CDR3 nucleotide sequence: TGTGCCACGAGGCGGAGCTACGAGCAGTACTTC.

J is TRBJ1-3 and V is TRBV5-4; 7 bases fit TRBD1. After removal of 0 bases from V and 2 bases from J, the junction contained 5 bases not matched to a gene. CDR1 and CDR2 (germline): SGHNT, YYREEE (reference sequence). There are 16 residues in the CDR3. The CDR3 is CASSLGQGEPGNTIYF. The CDR3 nucleotides read TGTGCCAGCAGCTTGGGACAGGGAGAACCTGGAAACACCATATATTTT.